Below are 27 T cell receptor beta chains sequenced from a single sample in a study of neurological immune-mediated disorders. TCRdb reprocessed the 5' RACE reads with MiXCR, giving one entry per CDR3 protein. The sample has about 90,000 distinct CDR3 sequences; under 15% are singletons. Time point given: longitudinal time-point 2. Sequences were obtained from PBMCs. The receptors come from a female donor with HTLV-1-associated myelopathy (HAM/TSP).

This clonotype has only a few counts. The gene calls are TRBV5-1 and TRBJ1-5; D is possibly TRBD1 (6 bases). This CDR3 is built from 15 residues. The V and J ends lost 2 bases and 3 bases respectively, with 12 bases between them. Germline CDR1 reads SGHRS; CDR2 reads YFSETQ. The CDR3 here is CASSLQGGTNQPQHF. In nucleotides, the CDR3 is TGCGCCAGCAGCTTACAGGGAGGTACCAATCAGCCCCAGCATTTT.

In its sample, this clonotype was seen many times. The chain is built from TRBV3-1 and TRBJ2-7; possible D gene TRBD1, 5 bases. This CDR3 has 13 residues. Trimming took 3 bases from V and 3 from J, leaving 9 bases between them. Germline V gives CDR1 LGHDT, CDR2 YNNKEL (reference sequence). As DNA, the CDR3 is TGTGCCAGCAGCCATAGAGACAGCTACGAGCAGTACTTC. It is translated as CASSHRDSYEQYF.

In its sample, this clonotype was seen many times. The chain recombines TRBV12-3 or TRBV12-4 with TRBJ2-1, with a possible D match to TRBD1 (6 bases). CDR3 size: 13 residues. V was pared by 7 bases and J by 10 bases, with 17 bases between. CDR3 amino acids: CASKFRTGQEQFF. In DNA form, the CDR3 reads TGTGCCAGCAAGTTCCGCACAGGGCAAGAGCAGTTCTTC.

This clonotype was observed many times. The chain joins TRBV28 to TRBJ2-7, with D possibly matching TRBD2 (7 bases). Germline V CDR1 and CDR2: MDHEN, SYDVKM. The CDR3 is 14 residues long. V lost 6 bases and J lost 2, with 14 bases in between. The CDR3: CASSRGGVPYEQYF. CDR3 nucleotide sequence: TGTGCCAGCAGCCGAGGGGGGGTTCCCTACGAGCAGTACTTC. Using reference TRBV28 and TRBJ2-7 for the parts outside the CDR3, the full variable domain is DVKVTQSSRYLVKRTGEKVFLECVQDMDHENMFWYRQDPGLGLRLIYFSYDVKMKEKGDIPEGYSVSREKKERFSLILESASTNQTSMYLCASSRGGVPYEQYFGPGTRLTVT.

This clonotype occurred many times. This chain joins TRBV5-6 and TRBJ2-2, with D perhaps being TRBD1 or TRBD2 (5 bases each). V was trimmed by 3 bases and J by 1 base, leaving 13 bases between them. The germline gives CDR1 SGHDT, CDR2 YYEEEE. This CDR3 has 16 residues. In DNA, the CDR3 is TGTGCCAGCAGCTCTAGTGGGACGGGGAACACCGGGGAGCTGTTTTTT. It specifies CASSSSGTGNTGELFF.

The table lists this clonotype with many counts. The chain joins TRBV5-1 to TRBJ2-1, with 9 bases aligning to TRBD1. In germline, CDR1 is SGHRS, CDR2 YFSETQ. J was trimmed by 8 bases and V by 4 bases; bases with no gene match: 10. The CDR3 covers 15 residues. The CDR3 spells CASSHGQGSSDEQFF. The DNA of the CDR3 is TGCGCCAGCAGCCATGGACAGGGGTCTTCCGATGAGCAGTTCTTC.

The chain is built from TRBV5-1 and TRBJ2-3; TRBD2 matches at 11 bases. V lost 3 bases, J lost 5 bases, and 5 bases stayed unmatched. Germline V gives CDR1 SGHRS, CDR2 YFSETQ. The CDR3 has 15 residues. Here the CDR3 reads CASSSGLAVLDTQYF. The CDR3 nucleotides are TGCGCCAGCAGCTCGGGACTAGCGGTCCTAGATACGCAGTATTTT.

This clonotype was recorded many times. The chain is built from TRBV28 and TRBJ2-1; TRBD2 matches at 16 bases. Per germline, CDR1 MDHEN and CDR2 SYDVKM. The CDR3 has 22 amino acids. J lost 4 bases, V lost 2 bases, and 17 bases had no gene match. CDR3 sequence (DNA): TGTGCCAGCAGTTTACCCAGTCCCGGGACTAGCGGGGGGGCCATGGGATACAATGAGCAGTTCTTC. Its protein is CASSLPSPGTSGGAMGYNEQFF.

Note on this clonotype: An end of the junction differs from the germline gene, which may be a read error. The rearrangement joins TRBV7-2 to TRBJ2-4; 7 positions match TRBD2. CDR1 is SGHTA and CDR2 is FQGNSA in the germline V gene. The CDR3 extends over 15 amino acids. The CDR3 nucleotides are TGTGCCAGCAGCTCCGGGGGGTTGGGCAAAAACATTCAGTACTTT. The encoded protein is CASSSGGLGKNIQYF.

This clonotype came up many times. The chain has TRBV2 and TRBJ2-7; no firm D call. The CDR3 has 10 residues. Trimming stripped 6 bases from V and 6 bases from J, with 6 bases between. CDR1 and CDR2 (germline): SNHLY, FYNNEI. The CDR3 reads CASRRSEQYF. For the CDR3, the DNA is TGTGCCAGCAGGCGGAGCGAGCAGTACTTC.

At least ten counts were recorded for this clonotype. The chain employs TRBV7-9 and TRBJ2-7, with 7 nucleotides matching TRBD1. Per germline, CDR1 SEHNR and CDR2 FQNEAQ (reference sequence). The V and J ends lost 5 bases and 5 bases, in that order; junction bases with no gene match: 6. The CDR3 has 13 amino acids. CDR3 in amino acids: CASSPDRVHEQYF. CDR3 nucleotides: TGTGCCAGCAGCCCCGACAGGGTACACGAGCAGTACTTC.

The rearrangement uses TRBV5-5 and TRBJ2-7, with a weak D call TRBD1 (6 bases). CDR1 and CDR2 (germline): SGHKS, YYEKEE (reference sequence). V lost 2 bases and J lost 1, with 10 bases in between. The CDR3 spans 14 residues. The CDR3 DNA is TGTGCCAGCAGCTTTAGGGGGACGTCCTACGAGCAGTACTTC. It codes for CASSFRGTSYEQYF.

This clonotype showed up many times. V and J are TRBV5-1 and TRBJ2-7; D not certain. Trimming stripped 5 bases from V and 6 bases from J, with 9 bases between. The germline CDR1 and CDR2 sequences are SGHRS and YFSETQ. CDR3 length equals 11 residues. Here the CDR3 DNA reads TGCGCCAGCAGTATCGAGGCCGAGCAGTACTTC. This codes for CASSIEAEQYF.

In its sample, this clonotype was seen a few times. This chain uses TRBV2 with TRBJ2-2, with TRBD2 matching over 13 bases. Losses at the gene ends were 6 bases for V and 6 bases for J; bases not matched to a gene: 1. CDR3 size: 14 residues. CDR1 is SNHLY, CDR2 FYNNEI, per germline. CDR3 DNA: TGTGCCAGCAGGACTAGCGGGGGGTCCGGGGAGCTGTTTTTT. Protein product: CASRTSGGSGELFF.

This clonotype came up many times. The V and J genes are TRBV6-2 or TRBV6-3 and TRBJ2-5; 7 positions agree with TRBD1. The CDR3 length is 15 residues. Germline CDR1 and CDR2: MNHEY and SVGEGT. J was trimmed by 1 base and V by 6 bases; bases with no gene match: 8. CDR3 bases: TGTGCCAGCAGCAGCATCGGGACAGTCCAAGAGACCCAGTACTTC. Translated: CASSSIGTVQETQYF.

This clonotype occurred many times. This chain connects TRBV11-2 to TRBJ2-5; D is uncertain. This CDR3 spans 14 amino acids. The germline gives CDR1 SGHAT, CDR2 FQNNGV. The germline V and J ends were trimmed by 1 base and 5 bases, with 11 bases remaining between them. The CDR3: CASSLARQGETQYF. The CDR3 DNA sequence: TGTGCCAGCAGCTTAGCTCGTCAAGGGGAGACCCAGTACTTC. Full variable domain (remainder filled in from reference TRBV11-2 and TRBJ2-5): EAGVAQSPRYKIIEKRQSVAFWCNPISGHATLYWYQQILGQGPKLLIQFQNNGVVDDSQLPKDRFSAERLKGVDSTLKIQPAKLEDSAVYLCASSLARQGETQYFGPGTRLLVL.

This clonotype was picked up many times. This chain joins TRBV2 and TRBJ2-1, with D tentatively TRBD1 (5 bases). The germline V and J ends were trimmed by 4 bases and 6 bases, with 7 bases remaining between them. The germline V gene encodes CDR1 SNHLY and CDR2 FYNNEI. CDR3 length: 12 amino acids. CDR3 residues: CASSVGVNEQFF. The CDR3 DNA reads as TGTGCCAGCAGTGTAGGGGTCAATGAGCAGTTCTTC.

In this sample, this clonotype turned up many times. The V call is TRBV28, the J call TRBJ2-6; 7 bases agree with TRBD1. The ends lost 3 bases at V and 1 base at J; junction bases unmatched: 9. CDR3 length: 18 amino acids. Germline V lookup: CDR1 MDHEN, CDR2 SYDVKM. The DNA of the CDR3 is TGTGCCAGCAGTTTTACCCCTGGGACAGTATCTGGGGCCAACGTCCTGACTTTC. This codes for CASSFTPGTVSGANVLTF.

This clonotype showed up many times. The chain has TRBV11-2 and TRBJ2-1; D remains unclear. This CDR3 is 15 amino acids long. Deletions cut 7 bases from V and 3 bases from J, with 16 bases between. Germline CDR1 SGHAT, CDR2 FQNNGV. The CDR3 spells CASTVVDPDYNEQFF. The CDR3 DNA follows: TGTGCCAGCACTGTTGTTGATCCGGACTACAATGAGCAGTTCTTC.

This clonotype was counted ten times or more. V and J are TRBV7-9 and TRBJ2-2; a possible D gene is TRBD1 (6 bases). The CDR3 covers 13 residues. Trimming removed 4 bases at V and 5 bases at J, with 8 bases between. Germline V gene data show CDR1 as SEHNR and CDR2 as FQNEAQ (reference sequence). In DNA form, the CDR3 reads TGTGCCAGCAGCTACAGGGAAACCGGGGAGCTGTTTTTT. Translation gives CASSYRETGELFF. The variable domain in full, completed from reference TRBV7-9 and TRBJ2-2, reads DTGVSQNPRHKITKRGQNVTFRCDPISEHNRLYWYRQTLGQGPEFLTYFQNEAQLEKSRLLSDRFSAERPKGSFSTLEIQRTEQGDSAMYLCASSYRETGELFFGEGSRLTVL.

There are many counts of this clonotype. The chain joins TRBV20-1 to TRBJ1-2; no definite D call. The CDR3 is 14 amino acids. Germline V gene lookup returns CDR1 DFQATT and CDR2 SNEGSKA (reference sequence). The germline V and J ends were trimmed by 1 base and 3 bases, with 12 bases remaining between them. The CDR3 coding sequence is TGCAGTGCTAGAGTAAACAATAGTTACTATGGCTACACCTTC. Protein: CSARVNNSYYGYTF.

In its sample, this clonotype was seen many times. The chain is built from TRBV5-1 and TRBJ2-1, with 10 bases lining up with TRBD2. J gave up 5 bases and V 0 bases, and 2 bases lay outside the gene matches. The CDR3 has 15 amino acids. The germline V gene has CDR1 SGHRS and CDR2 YFSETQ. CDR3 DNA: TGCGCCAGCAGCTTGGAACTAGCGGGGAACAATGAGCAGTTCTTC. Translation: CASSLELAGNNEQFF.

This clonotype was observed at least ten times. V usage is TRBV6-5 and J usage is TRBJ1-6, with D unresolved. Looked up from germline, CDR1 is MNHEY and CDR2 is SVGAGI. Trimming stripped 0 bases from V and 3 bases from J, with 12 bases between. CDR3 size: 17 residues. The CDR3 bases are TGTGCCAGCAGTTACTCGATTAGTCGGCACTATAATTCACCCCTCCACTTT. Residues: CASSYSISRHYNSPLHF.

This clonotype was detected ten times or more. For the CDR3, the DNA is TGTGCCAGCAGCCGGGGGGACAGGGAAACCTACGAGCAGTACTTC. Protein: CASSRGDRETYEQYF. The J gene is TRBJ2-7, the V gene TRBV4-2, with 9 bases identical to TRBD1. Germline CDR1 is LGHNA and CDR2 is YNFKEQ. This CDR3 is 15 amino acids long. V shed 4 bases, J shed 2 bases, and the junction held 6 bases outside the gene matches.

This clonotype was recorded many times. The rearrangement links TRBV6-5 to TRBJ2-1; TRBD2 aligns across 8 bases. V shed 0 bases, J shed 0 bases, and the junction held 10 bases outside the gene matches. This CDR3 is built from 19 residues. Germline lookup yields CDR1 MNHEY and CDR2 SVGAGI. The CDR3 region is CASSYSTPSGSSSYNEQFF. The CDR3 DNA follows: TGTGCCAGCAGTTACTCGACTCCTAGCGGGTCGAGCTCCTACAATGAGCAGTTCTTC.

This clonotype was seen ten or more times. The V and J genes are TRBV11-2 and TRBJ1-3; D unresolved. Germline CDR1 and CDR2: SGHAT and FQNNGV. Trimming took 5 bases from V and 7 from J, leaving 6 bases between them. This CDR3 is built from 11 residues. CDR3 nucleotide sequence: TGTGCCAGCAGCCCCGGTAACACCATATATTTT. Its protein product is CASSPGNTIYF.

By sample fraction, this clonotype is medium-sized (0.01 to 0.1%). The chain carries TRBV20-1 and TRBJ2-6; D is unclear. Germline lookup yields CDR1 DFQATT and CDR2 SNEGSKA (reference sequence). Trimming shortened V by 6 bases and J by 1 base, and 13 bases separated the two germline ends. CDR3 length: 15 residues. The CDR3 bases are TGCAGTGCCGTAGACAAGGGTTCTGGGGCCAACGTCCTGACTTTC. This codes for CSAVDKGSGANVLTF.